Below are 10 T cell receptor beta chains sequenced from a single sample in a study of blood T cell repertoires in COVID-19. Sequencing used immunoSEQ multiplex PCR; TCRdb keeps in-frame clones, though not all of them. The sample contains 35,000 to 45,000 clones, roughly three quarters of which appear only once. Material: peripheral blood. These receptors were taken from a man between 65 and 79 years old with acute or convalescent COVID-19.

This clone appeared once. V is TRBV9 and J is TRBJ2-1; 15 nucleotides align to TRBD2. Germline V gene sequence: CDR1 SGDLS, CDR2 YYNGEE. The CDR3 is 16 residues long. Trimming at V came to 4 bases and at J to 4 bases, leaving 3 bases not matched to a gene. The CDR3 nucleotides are TGTGCCAGCAGCTTCGGGACTAGCGGGGGGTACAATGAGCAGTTCTTC. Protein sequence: CASSFGTSGGYNEQFF.

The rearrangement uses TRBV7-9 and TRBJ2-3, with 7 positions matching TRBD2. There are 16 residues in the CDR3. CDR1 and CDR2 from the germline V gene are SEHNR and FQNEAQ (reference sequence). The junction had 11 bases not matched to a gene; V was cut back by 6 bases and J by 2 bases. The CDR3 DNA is TGTGCCAGCAGTTTGCCAACTAGCGTCTTCACAGATACGCAGTATTTT. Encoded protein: CASSLPTSVFTDTQYF.

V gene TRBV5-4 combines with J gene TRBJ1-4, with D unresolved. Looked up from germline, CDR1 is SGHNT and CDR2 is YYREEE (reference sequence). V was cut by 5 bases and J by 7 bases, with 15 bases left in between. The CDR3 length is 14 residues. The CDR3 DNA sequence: TGTGCCAGCAGTCCCCCTGGCGAGGGTGAAAAACTGTTTTTT. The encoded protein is CASSPPGEGEKLFF.

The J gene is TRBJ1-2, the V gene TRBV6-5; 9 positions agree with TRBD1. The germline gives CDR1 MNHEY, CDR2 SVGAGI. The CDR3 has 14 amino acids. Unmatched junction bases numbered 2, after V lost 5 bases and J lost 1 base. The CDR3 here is CASSQTGGNYGYTF. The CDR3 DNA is TGTGCCAGCAGTCAGACAGGGGGTAACTATGGCTACACCTTC.

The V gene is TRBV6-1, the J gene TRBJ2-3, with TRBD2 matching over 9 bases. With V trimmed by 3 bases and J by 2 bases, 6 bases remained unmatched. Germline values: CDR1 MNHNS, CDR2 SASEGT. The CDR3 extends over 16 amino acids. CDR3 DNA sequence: TGTGCCAGCAGTGATCCGACTAGCGGCTACACAGATACGCAGTATTTT. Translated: CASSDPTSGYTDTQYF.

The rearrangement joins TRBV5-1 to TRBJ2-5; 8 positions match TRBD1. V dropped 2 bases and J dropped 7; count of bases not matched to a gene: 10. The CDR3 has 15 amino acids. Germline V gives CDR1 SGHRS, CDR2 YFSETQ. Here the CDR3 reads CASSFGAGGVGTQYF. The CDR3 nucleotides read TGCGCCAGCAGCTTTGGGGCAGGGGGCGTGGGGACCCAGTACTTC.

The CDR3 loop is CASSHLSTDTQYF. The CDR3 nucleotides are TGTGCCAGCAGCCACCTTAGCACAGATACGCAGTATTTT. The chain has TRBV3-1 (or the pseudogene TRBV3-2) and TRBJ2-3; D unresolved. V lost 3 bases, J lost 0 bases, and 4 bases lay in between. CDR1 is LGHDT and CDR2 is YNNKEL in the germline V gene (reference sequence). This CDR3 is 13 amino acids long.

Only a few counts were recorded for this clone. Here the CDR3 reads CASRRTQSYNEQFF. CDR3 sequence (DNA): TGTGCCAGCAGAAGGACTCAATCCTACAATGAGCAGTTCTTC. V and J are TRBV6-5 and TRBJ2-1; maybe TRBD2 (5 bases). Germline CDR1 reads MNHEY; CDR2 reads SVGAGI. This CDR3 has 14 residues. V was pared by 6 bases and J by 1 base, with 10 bases between.

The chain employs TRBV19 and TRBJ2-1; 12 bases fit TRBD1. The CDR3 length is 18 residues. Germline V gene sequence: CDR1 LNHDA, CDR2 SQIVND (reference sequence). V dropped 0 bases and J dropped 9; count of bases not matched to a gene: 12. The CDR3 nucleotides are TGTGCCAGTAGTATAGAGAGAACGGGACAGGGGGCGAAAGGTGAGCAGTTCTTC. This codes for CASSIERTGQGAKGEQFF.

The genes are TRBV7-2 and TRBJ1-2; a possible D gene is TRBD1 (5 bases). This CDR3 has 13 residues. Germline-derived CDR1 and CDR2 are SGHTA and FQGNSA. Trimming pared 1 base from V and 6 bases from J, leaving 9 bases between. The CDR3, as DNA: TGTGCCAGCAGCTTAGGGAGGGGCAATGGCTACACCTTC. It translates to CASSLGRGNGYTF.